This T cell receptor beta chain was sequenced during a study of OX40 agonist ivuxolimab in advanced cancers. Study overall: Partial responses occurred in Three dose-escalation patients, one with hepatocellular carcinoma and two with cutaneous melanoma.

Clones were sequenced by immunoSEQ multiplex PCR, and TCRdb holds only the in-frame ones, with some missing. The table shows tens of thousands of clones, with 70% to 90% occurring only once. This CDR3 has 15 amino acids. The ends were cut back, 3 bases at V and 2 bases at J, with 12 bases in the middle. Germline assignment: CDR1 MGHDK and CDR2 SYGVNS. This receptor was obtained from an adult with an advanced solid tumor such as melanoma, head and neck, liver or kidney cancer. The sequenced sample was CD4+ or CD8+ T cells sorted from blood, obtained in a trial of the OX40 agonist ivuxolimab. The rearrangement links TRBV25-1 to TRBJ2-3; D not certain. In DNA, the CDR3 is TGTGCCAGCAGTGACCAGACAACGGTCACAGATACGCAGTATTTT. Encoded protein: CASSDQTTVTDTQYF.